This is a list of T cell receptor beta chains from one sample in a study of T-cell memory formation after mild COVID-19. A single record per CDR3 protein comes from TCRdb applying MiXCR to the 5' RACE reads. The table shows fewer than 450,000 distinct CDR3 sequences, with approximately 25% occurring only once. Source material: PBMCs or a T cell subset sorted from them (not recorded which). Source of these receptors: an adult woman who had mild COVID-19 (a few samples of this study predate the infection). Cell type and time point are not known. The CDR3 runs from the conserved cysteine through the conserved F or W. A D gene is named only where the DNA matches it firmly. The size field is filled for only some rows; it gives once, few, many or a size class.

size,V,J,D,DNA,CDR3
once,TRBV11-3,TRBJ2-1,TRBD2,TGTGCCAGCAGCTTTCCGGGACTACCTACCTACAATGAGCAGTTCTTC,CASSFPGLPTYNEQFF
.,TRBV7-2,TRBJ2-5,.,TGTGCCAGCAGCTTAAATTCCCCCCAGGACCAAGAGACCCAGTACTTC,CASSLNSPQDQETQYF
.,TRBV4-2,TRBJ2-2,.,TGTGCCAGCAGCCAAGCTGAACTTAGGGGGGTCAGCACCGGGGAGCTGTTTTTT,CASSQAELRGVSTGELFF
.,TRBV7-2,TRBJ2-1,TRBD1,TGTGCCAGCAGAGGGACAGGGAACAATGAGCAGTTCTTC,CASRGTGNNEQFF
.,TRBV4-2,TRBJ2-2,TRBD2,TGTGCCAGCAGCCAGGAGACTAGCGGGGACATGAACACCGGGGAGCTGTTTTTT,CASSQETSGDMNTGELFF
few,TRBV15,TRBJ2-5,.,TGTGCCACCAGCCTCTTGGCCCTCCGTGGTTTCGAGACCCAGTACTTC,CATSLLALRGFETQYF
.,TRBV20-1,TRBJ1-3,.,TGCAGTGCCTTCCTTGGAAACACCATATATTTT,CSAFLGNTIYF
.,TRBV12-3/TRBV12-4,TRBJ2-1,TRBD2,TGTGCCAGCTCCCTGTTAGCGGGGGGGCCTAACAATGAGCAGTTCTTC,CASSLLAGGPNNEQFF
.,TRBV12-3/TRBV12-4,TRBJ1-5,.,TGTGCCAGCAGTTTAGTCATGGGGCAGCCCCAGCATTTT,CASSLVMGQPQHF
few,TRBV5-1,TRBJ1-4,TRBD1,TGCGCCAGCAGCCCCGTAGGACAGGTGGATGAAAAACTGTTTTTT,CASSPVGQVDEKLFF
.,TRBV27,TRBJ2-1,TRBD1,TGTGCCAGCAGTCCCTACTCGGGACAGGGTTCCTACAATGAGCAGTTCTTC,CASSPYSGQGSYNEQFF
many,TRBV27,TRBJ2-1,.,TGTGCCAGCGCTCTCTCCTACAATGAGCAGTTCTTC,CASALSYNEQFF
.,TRBV12-3/TRBV12-4,TRBJ1-1,.,TGTGCCAGCAGTTTCCAGGCAGCTGGCACTGAAGCTTTCTTT,CASSFQAAGTEAFF